These T cell receptor beta chains were read from a single sample in a study of T cell clones after liver transplantation. Clones were read by immunoSEQ multiplex PCR, and TCRdb kept only the in-frame ones, dropping some. This sample has about 120,000 clones, with 90% found just once. Sequencing was performed on CD4+ T cells from blood, taken 12 months after liver transplant. The source of these receptors is a human patient who received a liver transplant. A subset of T cells may come from the graft donor. CDR3s include the opening cysteine and the closing phenylalanine or tryptophan. D genes are given only for firm matches. Some rows have no size entry. The others give once, few or many, or a class for an expanded clone.

clone_size,d_call,j_call,cdr3_length,v_call,cdr3_aa,cdr3_nt
-,TRBD2,TRBJ2-5,13,TRBV10-3,CAISGRELETQYF,TGTGCCATCAGTGGGCGGGAGCTGGAGACCCAGTACTTC
-,-,TRBJ2-3,15,TRBV6-4,CASRVYSGSTDTQYF,TGTGCCAGCAGAGTTTATAGCGGAAGCACAGATACGCAGTATTTT
-,-,TRBJ1-5,12,TRBV10-2,CASSHRVGPQHF,TGCGCCAGCAGTCACAGGGTTGGGCCCCAGCATTTT
-,-,TRBJ2-5,14,TRBV5-1,CASSPGTGQETQYF,TGCGCCAGCAGCCCGGGGACGGGACAAGAGACCCAGTACTTC
few,-,TRBJ1-1,13,TRBV6-6,CASRDRQNTEAFF,TGTGCCAGCAGGGACCGCCAGAACACTGAAGCTTTCTTT
-,-,TRBJ2-3,16,TRBV5-4,CASSYLRESSTDTQYF,TGTGCCAGCAGCTACCTTCGGGAGTCTAGCACAGATACGCAGTATTTT
few,-,TRBJ2-1,10,TRBV6-1,CASGRNEQFF,TGTGCCAGCGGGAGGAATGAGCAGTTCTTC
-,-,TRBJ1-2,14,TRBV18,CASSPPTGQIGYTF,TGTGCCAGCTCACCACCCACGGGGCAGATTGGCTACACCTTC
-,-,TRBJ1-2,14,TRBV19,CATRLKGPGNGYTF,TGTGCCACTAGACTCAAAGGTCCAGGGAACGGCTACACCTTC
-,-,TRBJ1-1,14,TRBV7-2,CASSLGSENTEAFF,TGTGCCAGCAGCCTAGGGTCAGAAAACACTGAAGCTTTCTTT
once,TRBD2,TRBJ2-5,14,TRBV7-2,CASSQGTNQETQYF,TGTGCCAGCAGCCAAGGGACTAACCAAGAGACCCAGTACTTC
-,TRBD2,TRBJ2-7,16,TRBV5-1,CASSPGLAGGSYEQYF,TGCGCCAGCAGCCCTGGACTAGCGGGAGGATCCTACGAGCAGTACTTC
-,-,TRBJ1-5,15,TRBV9,CASSPEWDSNQPQHF,TGTGCCAGCAGCCCAGAATGGGATAGCAATCAGCCCCAGCATTTT
-,TRBD1,TRBJ2-7,15,TRBV11-2,CASSARDRESYEQYF,TGTGCCAGCAGCGCACGGGACAGGGAGTCCTACGAGCAGTACTTC
-,-,TRBJ2-1,12,TRBV11-3,CASSLPSYEQFF,TGTGCCAGCAGCCTTCCTAGCTATGAGCAGTTCTTC
-,TRBD1,TRBJ1-1,14,TRBV28,CASTNPTGRDEAFF,TGTGCCAGCACAAACCCGACAGGGAGAGATGAAGCTTTCTTT
-,-,TRBJ1-3,16,TRBV10-2,CASSLVGQTAGNTIYF,TGCGCCAGCAGTCTAGTAGGACAGACGGCTGGAAACACCATATATTTT
-,TRBD1,TRBJ1-5,13,TRBV6-1,CASEGQGYQPQHF,TGTGCCAGTGAGGGACAGGGGTATCAGCCCCAGCATTTT
-,TRBD1,TRBJ2-1,18,TRBV6-4,CASSAHSPGQGMIVEQFF,TGTGCCAGCAGTGCACACAGTCCGGGACAGGGTATGATTGTGGAGCAGTTCTTC
-,-,TRBJ1-2,14,TRBV5-8,CASSLVWGGNGYTF,TGTGCCAGCAGCTTGGTGTGGGGGGGCAATGGCTACACCTTC
-,-,TRBJ2-2,15,TRBV12-5,CASGQRGSDTGELFF,TGTGCTAGTGGTCAGAGGGGTTCCGACACCGGGGAGCTGTTTTTT
-,-,TRBJ1-4,12,TRBV9,CASSVVGEKLFF,TGTGCCAGCAGCGTAGTCGGTGAAAAACTGTTTTTT
-,TRBD1,TRBJ2-1,14,TRBV6-6,CASSYRQGGHEQFF,TGTGCCAGCAGTTATAGACAGGGGGGCCATGAGCAGTTCTTC